These 26 T cell receptor beta chains share one sample of origin, sequenced in a study of T cells in Graves' hyperthyroidism and ophthalmopathy. TCR beta CDR3 region amplification was performed from RNA transcripts. The study used the HTBI primer set for a first-round RT-PCR of the TCR CDR3. Each CDR3 protein gets one entry after TCRdb re-called the multiplex PCR reads with MiXCR. The top ten hold approximately 13% of the sample, which has tens of thousands of distinct CDR3 sequences, around half seen once. The sequenced sample was blood. These receptor sequences come from a young woman with Graves' ophthalmopathy.

The chain couples TRBV9 to TRBJ2-1; 9 positions match TRBD2. The junction had 15 bases not matched to a gene; V was cut back by 5 bases and J by 6 bases. The CDR3 runs to 17 residues. From germline, CDR1 is SGDLS and CDR2 YYNGEE. Here the CDR3 reads CASSLAGLGLAANEQFF. The DNA for the CDR3 is TGTGCCAGCAGTCTAGCGGGTCTGGGACTAGCAGCCAATGAGCAGTTCTTC. The complete variable domain, with remaining parts taken from reference TRBV9 and TRBJ2-1, reads DSGVTQTPKHLITATGQRVTLRCSPRSGDLSVYWYQQSLDQGLQFLIQYYNGEERAKGNILERFSAQQFPDLHSELNLSSLELGDSALYFCASSLAGLGLAANEQFFGPGTRLTVL.

This clonotype was counted at least ten times. This CDR3 reads CASKRTGSSYEQYF. CDR3 DNA sequence: TGTGCCAGCAAACGGACAGGGAGCTCCTACGAGCAGTACTTC. V gene TRBV2 combines with J gene TRBJ2-7, with 8 nucleotides matching TRBD1. The germline gives CDR1 SNHLY, CDR2 FYNNEI. The CDR3 is 14 residues long. The ends lost 7 bases at V and 0 bases at J; junction bases unmatched: 5.

This clonotype was recorded at least ten times. The V and J genes are TRBV2 and TRBJ2-7; D unclear. The V end lost 4 bases, the J end lost 6 bases, and 10 bases lay between the germline ends. Germline-derived CDR1 and CDR2 are SNHLY and FYNNEI. The CDR3 is made up of 12 amino acids. The CDR3 DNA reads TGTGCCAGCAGTGCCCCCTTCCCCGAGCAGTACTTC. It translates to CASSAPFPEQYF.

As for this clonotype: A clone one base away is much larger, so this may be a read error. The CDR3 does not end in the conserved phenylalanine or tryptophan, so this is likely a read error. The chain has TRBV30 and TRBJ2-1; maybe TRBD2 (5 bases). The germline V gene encodes CDR1 GTSNPN and CDR2 SVGIG (reference sequence). This CDR3 region has 11 residues. V was trimmed by 8 bases and J by 4 bases, leaving 9 bases between them. CDR3 amino acids: CAHREYNEQFC. CDR3 DNA: TGTGCCCATAGGGAGTACAATGAGCAGTTCTGC.

This clonotype was found many times. The chain combines TRBV29-1 with TRBJ2-3; D is perhaps TRBD2 (5 bases). This CDR3 has 15 residues. The germline V gene encodes CDR1 SQVTM and CDR2 ANQGSEA. With 6 bases removed from V and 0 bases from J, the gap between germline ends came to 16 bases. DNA of the CDR3: TGCAGCGTCGCGGGTTTTAGCGCCAGCACAGATACGCAGTATTTT. Translating gives CSVAGFSASTDTQYF.

The J gene is TRBJ2-3, the V gene TRBV7-2; 14 nucleotides align to TRBD2. The V and J ends lost 4 bases and 6 bases, in that order; junction bases with no gene match: 9. Per the germline V gene, CDR1 is SGHTA and CDR2 is FQGNSA. The CDR3 extends over 17 amino acids. CDR3 protein: CASSSWTSGRPGDTQYF. CDR3 nucleotide sequence: TGTGCCAGCAGCTCCTGGACTAGCGGGAGGCCGGGGGATACGCAGTATTTT. Supplemented by reference TRBV7-2 and TRBJ2-3, the full variable domain reads GAGVSQSPSNKVTEKGKDVELRCDPISGHTALYWYRQSLGQGLEFLIYFQGNSAPDKSGLPSDRFSAERTGGSVSTLTIQRTQQEDSAVYLCASSSWTSGRPGDTQYFGPGTRLTVL.

This clonotype was seen at least ten times. The chain links TRBV6-6 to TRBJ1-4, with a tentative D call TRBD1 (5 bases). CDR1 MNHNY and CDR2 SVGAGI come from the germline V gene (reference sequence). The CDR3 extends over 14 amino acids. Deletions cut 2 bases from V and 11 bases from J, with 15 bases between. CDR3 region: CASSYTQPGEKLFF. The CDR3 DNA is TGTGCCAGCAGTTACACCCAGCCGGGGGAGAAACTGTTTTTT.

This clonotype was observed many times. The V gene is TRBV12-3 or TRBV12-4, the J gene TRBJ1-6; 7 bases are shared with TRBD1. The CDR3 has 14 residues. The trim removed 5 bases at V and 13 bases at J, leaving 11 bases unmatched. The CDR3 protein is CASSPTGLGNPLHF. The CDR3 region has the DNA TGTGCCAGCAGTCCGACAGGGCTTGGGAATCCCCTCCACTTT.

In its sample, this clonotype was seen many times. V usage is TRBV6-5 and J usage is TRBJ1-2; tentative D call: TRBD1 (5 bases). V lost 0 bases and J lost 6, with 20 bases in between. CDR3 length: 17 residues. Germline V gene sequence: CDR1 MNHEY, CDR2 SVGAGI. DNA for the CDR3: TGTGCCAGCAGTTACTCGGCGGGGGAGGAGGGTAGACATGGCTACACCTTC. Amino acids: CASSYSAGEEGRHGYTF.

This clonotype was recorded many times. V usage is TRBV7-2 and J usage is TRBJ2-5; the match to TRBD2 covers 7 bases. The CDR3 runs to 15 residues. The junction had 9 bases not matched to a gene; V was cut back by 3 bases and J by 5 bases. Germline CDR1 and CDR2: SGHTA and FQGNSA. CDR3 amino acids: CASSFSSGTSETQYF. In DNA, the CDR3 is TGTGCCAGCAGCTTTTCCAGCGGGACCTCTGAGACCCAGTACTTC.

This sequence joins TRBV6-5 and TRBJ2-5, with D perhaps TRBD1 (8 bases). The CDR3 covers 17 residues. CDR1 MNHEY and CDR2 SVGAGI come from the germline V gene. Trimming stripped 0 bases from V and 4 bases from J, with 18 bases between. The CDR3 region has the DNA TGTGCCAGCAGTTACTCGACAGGGGAGGGGGCAGTAGAGACCCAGTACTTC. Amino acids: CASSYSTGEGAVETQYF.

At least ten counts were recorded for this clonotype. The rearrangement joins TRBV19 to TRBJ2-6; D not resolved. V shed 2 bases and J shed 2 bases, with 1 base lying between them. The CDR3 is 13 residues long. Germline CDR1 reads LNHDA; CDR2 reads SQIVND (reference sequence). CDR3 DNA sequence: TGTGCCAGTAGTATAACTGGGGCCAACGTCCTGACTTTC. Protein sequence: CASSITGANVLTF.

The chain carries TRBV25-1 and TRBJ2-2; tentatively, D is TRBD2 (6 bases). The CDR3 extends over 19 amino acids. Deletions cut 4 bases from V and 4 bases from J, with 25 bases between. Germline V gene lookup returns CDR1 MGHDK and CDR2 SYGVNS. CDR3 sequence reads: CASSGWGGNSPLRTGELFF. The CDR3 region has the DNA TGTGCCAGCAGTGGGTGGGGCGGGAATTCACCCCTCCGCACCGGGGAGCTGTTTTTT.

The V call is TRBV10-2, the J call TRBJ2-1, with 13 nucleotides matching TRBD2. Germline V gene lookup returns CDR1 WSHSY and CDR2 SAAADI. This CDR3 is built from 18 residues. Trimming took 8 bases from V and 6 from J; bases not matched to a gene: 16. The CDR3 nucleotides are TGCGCCAGCCAAGATCGGACTAGCGGGAGTTTTAGGGTCAATGAGCAGTTCTTC. It translates to CASQDRTSGSFRVNEQFF.

With respect to this clonotype: One end of the junction is discordant with germline, which a read error may explain. The V call is TRBV20-1, the J call TRBJ2-7; TRBD2 is a possible D gene (6 bases). Germline CDR1 DFQATT, CDR2 SNEGSKA (reference sequence). The CDR3 has 14 residues. The CDR3 region is CSASLGGNDDEQCF. CDR3 bases: TGCAGTGCTAGCCTAGGCGGGAATGATGACGAGCAGTGCTTT.

By proportion, this clonotype is medium-sized (0.01 to 0.1%). The V gene is TRBV20-1, the J gene TRBJ1-5, with D hard to call. The CDR3 extends over 14 amino acids. The ends were cut back, 4 bases at V and 5 bases at J, with 15 bases in the middle. Germline CDR1 is DFQATT and CDR2 is SNEGSKA (reference sequence). CDR3 coding DNA: TGCAGTGCTAAAGAGGCGGGCGTGGATCAGCCCCAGCATTTT. This encodes CSAKEAGVDQPQHF.

On this clonotype itself: Sequence at one end of the junction differs from germline and may be a read error. The V gene is TRBV7-3, the J gene TRBJ1-1, with 8 bases lining up with TRBD1. The V gene's germline CDR1 is SGHTA and CDR2 FQGTGA. The CDR3 loop spans 13 amino acids. The CDR3 spells CVSSPWTGPGAFF. The CDR3 bases are TGTGTCAGCAGCCCATGGACAGGGCCGGGAGCTTTCTTT. Full variable domain (missing parts from reference TRBV7-3 and TRBJ1-1): GAGVSQTPSNKVTEKGKYVELRCDPISGHTALYWYRQSLGQGPEFLIYFQGTGAADDSGLPNDRFFAVRPEGSVSTLKIQRTERGDSAVYLCVSSPWTGPGAFFGQGTRLTVV.

V and J are TRBV5-1 and TRBJ2-7; TRBD2 aligns across 12 bases. Trimming took 4 bases from V and 6 from J; bases not matched to a gene: 11. CDR1 and CDR2 from the germline V gene are SGHRS and YFSETQ. The CDR3 is 16 residues long. The CDR3: CASSEMTSGGKSEQYF. Here the CDR3 DNA reads TGCGCCAGCAGCGAAATGACTAGCGGGGGAAAGAGCGAGCAGTACTTC. Together with reference TRBV5-1 and TRBJ2-7, the CDR3 gives the full variable domain: KAGVTQTPRYLIKTRGQQVTLSCSPISGHRSVSWYQQTPGQGLQFLFEYFSETQRNKGNFPGRFSGRQFSNSRSEMNVSTLELGDSALYLCASSEMTSGGKSEQYFGPGTRLTVT.

This clonotype came up many times. The CDR3 protein is CASSPTGGEVTQYF. CDR3 DNA: TGTGCCAGCAGCCCGACAGGGGGCGAGGTGACCCAGTACTTC. V and J are TRBV3-1 and TRBJ2-5; 10 bases are a match to TRBD1. The V segment lost 4 bases and the J segment 7 bases; nucleotides outside the gene matches: 6. The CDR3 covers 14 residues. The germline V gene encodes CDR1 LGHDT and CDR2 YNNKEL (reference sequence).

This clonotype was found many times. CDR3 sequence reads: CASSLGTGEGYGYTF. CDR3 in DNA: TGCGCCAGCAGCTTGGGAACAGGAGAGGGATATGGCTACACCTTC. The V call is TRBV5-1, the J call TRBJ1-2, with TRBD1 as a possible D gene (5 bases). V was trimmed by 0 bases and J by 5 bases, leaving 14 bases between them. This CDR3 is 15 amino acids long. CDR1 and CDR2 from the germline V gene are SGHRS and YFSETQ.

This chain connects TRBV20-1 to TRBJ2-3; 11 nucleotides agree with TRBD1. The CDR3 length is 16 residues. Germline CDR1 DFQATT, CDR2 SNEGSKA (reference sequence). The V and J ends lost 3 bases and 3 bases, in that order; junction bases with no gene match: 8. Written as DNA, the CDR3 is TGCAGTGCTAGGGGTGTTGGGACAGGGGGGACAGATACGCAGTATTTT. As protein: CSARGVGTGGTDTQYF.

The genes are TRBV20-1 and TRBJ2-5; D is possibly TRBD1 or TRBD2 (5 bases each). V lost 7 bases to trimming and J lost 7 bases, with 16 bases between them. Germline V gene lookup returns CDR1 DFQATT and CDR2 SNEGSKA (reference sequence). The CDR3 covers 12 residues. CDR3 region: CSESGTAGTQYF. In nucleotides, the CDR3 is TGCAGTGAGTCGGGGACCGCGGGGACCCAGTACTTC.

In this sample, this clonotype turned up many times. V and J are TRBV24-1 and TRBJ2-2; no clear D gene. Germline lookup yields CDR1 KGHDR and CDR2 SFDVKD. Between the trimmed V and J ends, which lost 5 bases and 6 bases, there was a span of 9 bases. CDR3 length equals 13 residues. DNA of the CDR3: TGTGCCACCAGTGTAAGAGAGGCCGGGGAGCTGTTTTTT. Its protein is CATSVREAGELFF.

As concerns this clonotype: An end of the junction does not agree with germline; a read error may underlie this. The chain links TRBV7-2 to TRBJ2-1, with 12 bases identical to TRBD2. This CDR3 is built from 18 residues. Germline V gives CDR1 SGHTA, CDR2 FQGNSA. The CDR3 sequence is CASSSRPTSGGTYNEQSF. The CDR3 bases are TGCGCCAGCAGCTCCCGACCGACTAGCGGGGGAACCTACAATGAGCAGTCCTTC.

This clonotype occurred many times. The V gene is TRBV19, the J gene TRBJ2-3; 8 nucleotides line up with TRBD2. Trimming removed 1 base from V and 1 base from J; junction bases left unmatched: 4. The CDR3 is 16 residues long. CDR1 is LNHDA, CDR2 SQIVND, per germline (reference sequence). Written as DNA, the CDR3 is TGTGCCAGTAGTATAGGGGGGACTAGAGGCACAGATACGCAGTATTTT. It codes for CASSIGGTRGTDTQYF.

This clonotype is labeled medium-sized (0.01 to 0.1%). The chain links TRBV10-3 to TRBJ1-1; D ambiguous. Trimming removed 2 bases from V and 1 base from J, with 2 bases in between. The CDR3 has 12 residues. CDR1 and CDR2 from the germline V gene are ENHRY and SYGVKD. The chain's CDR3 is CAISEQNTEAFF. The CDR3, as DNA: TGTGCCATCAGTGAGCAGAACACTGAAGCTTTCTTT.